A selection of T cell receptor beta chains follows, all from one sample in a study of blood T cell repertoires in COVID-19. Profiling relied on immunoSEQ multiplex PCR, and the TCRdb table lists in-frame clones only, not all of them. Among about 39,000 clones listed, about 87% were seen once. The sample was peripheral blood. Every receptor here comes from a man between 50 and 59 years old with active or convalescent COVID-19. Each CDR3 is given with its conserved first and last residue. D genes are given only for firm matches. Only some rows state a clone size, as once, few, many or a class for expanded clones.

CDR3 DNA	CDR3 protein	J gene	V gene	D gene	clone size
TGTGCCAGCTCACAGCTAGCGGGGGCCGAAAACATTCAGTACTTC	CASSQLAGAENIQYF	TRBJ2-4	TRBV18	TRBD2	NA
TGTGCCAGCAGCTTGGGACAGACCGGGGAGCTGTTTTTT	CASSLGQTGELFF	TRBJ2-2	TRBV7-3	TRBD1	NA
TGTGCCAGCAGCGGGGGATACAGGGGTCCTGAGGGGGAGCTGTTTTTT	CASSGGYRGPEGELFF	TRBJ2-2	TRBV5-6	TRBD1	once
TGTGCCAGCAGCCAGAGCACAGATACGCAGTATTTT	CASSQSTDTQYF	TRBJ2-3	TRBV9	NA	few
TGTGCCAGCAGCAAAATGGGCCAAAACTCTGGAAACACCATATATTTT	CASSKMGQNSGNTIYF	TRBJ1-3	TRBV9	NA	NA
TGTGCCAGCAGTCTCCGGGACAGGGACTACGAGCAGTACTTC	CASSLRDRDYEQYF	TRBJ2-7	TRBV28	TRBD1	few
TGTGCCAGCAGCAAGCTGTCTGAGCGGGAGGCCTACGAGCAGTACTTC	CASSKLSEREAYEQYF	TRBJ2-7	TRBV2	TRBD2	NA
TGTGCCAGCTCACCGTACACGGACAGGGTCGGAGAGACCCAGTACTTC	CASSPYTDRVGETQYF	TRBJ2-5	TRBV18	TRBD1	NA
TGTGCCAGCTCAGGGGGACAGGGTATGCGTTCACCCCTCCACTTT	CASSGGQGMRSPLHF	TRBJ1-6	TRBV18	TRBD1	NA
TGCGCCAGCAGCAAGGACAGGGGATACACCGGGGAGCTGTTTTTT	CASSKDRGYTGELFF	TRBJ2-2	TRBV5-1	TRBD1	NA
TGTGCCAGCAGCTTTTCCAGGGGTCGCAATCAGCCCCAGCATTTT	CASSFSRGRNQPQHF	TRBJ1-5	TRBV7-4	NA	NA
TGTGCCAGCAGCTTGATGGGCGCGGGCACTGAAGCTTTCTTT	CASSLMGAGTEAFF	TRBJ1-1	TRBV7-3	NA	NA
TGCGCCAGCGGAGGGGATGGCGGGGAGCTGTTTTTT	CASGGDGGELFF	TRBJ2-2	TRBV5-1	NA	NA
TGTGCCAGCAGTTTAAATCCTTATGGCTACACCTTC	CASSLNPYGYTF	TRBJ1-2	TRBV12-3/TRBV12-4	NA	NA
TGCAGTGCTAGTCGACTAGCGGAGGGGATCACAGATACGCAGTATTTT	CSASRLAEGITDTQYF	TRBJ2-3	TRBV20-1	TRBD2	NA
TGTGCCAGTAGTATAGGAGGTAGCTTCTCTAGCACAGATACGCAGTATTTT	CASSIGGSFSSTDTQYF	TRBJ2-3	TRBV19	NA	NA
TGTGCCAGCTCACCACTACTAGCGGGAGAGAATTCGGAGCAGTTCTTC	CASSPLLAGENSEQFF	TRBJ2-1	TRBV18	TRBD2	NA
TGTGCCAGCAGCTCCGGATGGGCAGTGGAGACCCAGTACTTC	CASSSGWAVETQYF	TRBJ2-5	TRBV7-2	NA	NA
TGTGCCAGCAGTGAACCTTGGACAGGGGCCTACGAGCAGTACTTC	CASSEPWTGAYEQYF	TRBJ2-7	TRBV6-1	TRBD1	once
TGTGCCAGTAGTATAGAATCGGTGGGCCTAATTGAAAAACTGTTTTTT	CASSIESVGLIEKLFF	TRBJ1-4	TRBV19	NA	NA
TGTGCCAGCAGCCCACACTCCGGGACTAGCGGGGAGCAGTACTTC	CASSPHSGTSGEQYF	TRBJ2-7	TRBV4-2	TRBD2	NA
TGTGCCAGCAGTTTGGCAGGACAGGTAGTCTACGAGCAGTACTTC	CASSLAGQVVYEQYF	TRBJ2-7	TRBV27	TRBD1	NA
TGTGCCAGCAGCTTAGAGCGGCCGGGACAGGGGGACAATGAGCAGTTCTTC	CASSLERPGQGDNEQFF	TRBJ2-1	TRBV11-2	TRBD1	NA
TGCGCCAGCAGCCCACCGGCGGTCCGCTCCTACGAGCAGTACTTC	CASSPPAVRSYEQYF	TRBJ2-7	TRBV4-1	NA	once
TGTGCCAGCAGTGAAGTTAAGGGACAGGTGGCCGGGGAGCTGTTTTTT	CASSEVKGQVAGELFF	TRBJ2-2	TRBV25-1	TRBD1	few
TGTGCCAGCAGCTCACGAGGGCTTGGCTACACCTTC	CASSSRGLGYTF	TRBJ1-2	TRBV7-9	NA	once
TGTGCCAGCAGCCCAGACAGAAACTATGGCTACACCTTC	CASSPDRNYGYTF	TRBJ1-2	TRBV7-3	NA	NA
TGTGCCAGCAGCTTGGTTGGCCAGGGGTCCTACAATGAGCAGTTCTTC	CASSLVGQGSYNEQFF	TRBJ2-1	TRBV5-4	NA	NA
TGTGCCAGCAGTTTATTTGGTCAAGGGGTGGCCAACGTCCTGACTTTC	CASSLFGQGVANVLTF	TRBJ2-6	TRBV28	NA	NA
TGTGCCAGCTCACCAAGGGGTCTAGAACCCTACGAGCAGTACTTC	CASSPRGLEPYEQYF	TRBJ2-7	TRBV18	NA	NA
TGTGCCAGCAGCCAAAACAGGGGTTTTTCCTACGAGCAGTACTTC	CASSQNRGFSYEQYF	TRBJ2-7	TRBV14	TRBD1	NA
TGTGCCATCAGTGAGACAGGGGACACTGAAGCTTTCTTT	CAISETGDTEAFF	TRBJ1-1	TRBV10-3	TRBD1	NA
TGTGCCAGCAGCCCCCGGCGGGATGAAAAACTGTTTTTT	CASSPRRDEKLFF	TRBJ1-4	TRBV9	NA	NA
TGTGCCAGCAGTGATGAGACAGGGACTGAAGCTTTCTTT	CASSDETGTEAFF	TRBJ1-1	TRBV2	TRBD1	NA
TGTGCCAGCAGCCGGGACAGGGGCACAGATACGCAGTATTTT	CASSRDRGTDTQYF	TRBJ2-3	TRBV2	TRBD1	few
TGTGCCAGCTGGAGAACTGTAAACACCATATATTTT	CASWRTVNTIYF	TRBJ1-3	TRBV6-5	NA	NA
TGCGCCTCCGGGAGGGACAGCAATGCCTACGAGCAGTACTTC	CASGRDSNAYEQYF	TRBJ2-7	TRBV5-1	NA	NA